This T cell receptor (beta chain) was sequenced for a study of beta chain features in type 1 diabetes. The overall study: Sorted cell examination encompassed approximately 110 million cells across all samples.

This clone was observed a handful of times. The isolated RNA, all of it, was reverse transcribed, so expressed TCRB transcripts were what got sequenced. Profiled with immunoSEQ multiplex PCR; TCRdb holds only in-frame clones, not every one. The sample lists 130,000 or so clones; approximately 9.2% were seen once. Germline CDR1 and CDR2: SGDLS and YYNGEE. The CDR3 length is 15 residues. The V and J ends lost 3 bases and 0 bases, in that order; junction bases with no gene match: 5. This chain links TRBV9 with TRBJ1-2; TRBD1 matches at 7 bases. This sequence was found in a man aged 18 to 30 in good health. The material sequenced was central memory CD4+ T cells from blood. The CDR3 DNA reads TGTGCCAGCAGCGCGGACAGGTTAGCTAACTATGGCTACACCTTC. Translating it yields CASSADRLANYGYTF.